The 22 T cell receptor beta chains listed next were all sequenced from one sample in a study of T cells in Graves' hyperthyroidism and ophthalmopathy (dated by TCRdb to between 2018 and 2021). Libraries were built with multiplex PCR. TCRdb lists the instrument as Illumina HiSeq 2000. TCR beta CDR3 regions were amplified from RNA transcripts. The first round of RT-PCR for the TCR CDR3 was performed with the HTBI primer set and the Qiagen OneStep RT-PCR kit. Starting from the raw public reads, TCRdb applied fastp trimming at Q25, assembled clones with MiXCR and retained in-frame beta chains. Each entry is one CDR3 protein sequence, shown with its most common DNA and genes. The sample table lists around 720,000 distinct CDR3 sequences, just over 35% of them with a count of one. The top ten constitute more than 25% of the sample. The sample taken for sequencing was blood. These receptors were collected from a woman in her forties with Graves' hyperthyroidism.

This clonotype was detected many times. This sequence joins TRBV2 and TRBJ1-5; D is perhaps TRBD1 (6 bases). This CDR3 is 15 amino acids long. V lost 4 bases and J lost 2, with 12 bases in between. From germline, CDR1 is SNHLY and CDR2 FYNNEI. The CDR3 is CASSATGIGNQPQHF. The CDR3 DNA sequence: TGTGCCAGCAGTGCCACAGGGATTGGCAATCAGCCCCAGCATTTT.

This clonotype was observed many times. V gene TRBV7-9 combines with J gene TRBJ2-7; D remains unclear. The CDR3 loop spans 14 amino acids. Per the germline V gene, CDR1 is SEHNR and CDR2 is FQNEAQ (reference sequence). Deletions cut 7 bases from V and 0 bases from J, with 13 bases between. In nucleotides, the CDR3 is TGTGCCAGCATATCCGAAGGATTCTCCTACGAGCAGTACTTC. Its translation: CASISEGFSYEQYF.

CDR3 residues: CASGMESGNQPQHF. The CDR3 coding sequence is TGTGCCAGTGGAATGGAGTCTGGCAATCAGCCCCAGCATTTT. The chain couples TRBV19 to TRBJ1-5; D gene ambiguous. The V gene lost 8 bases and the J gene lost 2 bases, with 13 bases spanning the gap. Germline values: CDR1 LNHDA, CDR2 SQIVND (reference sequence). The CDR3 totals 14 residues.

The gene calls are TRBV20-1 and TRBJ1-4; possibly TRBD1 for D (5 bases). The V end lost 0 bases, the J end lost 6 bases, and 14 bases lay between the germline ends. CDR3 length: 15 residues. The germline gives CDR1 DFQATT, CDR2 SNEGSKA (reference sequence). The CDR3 DNA follows: TGCAGTGCTAGAGATGGTGGGGGATGGGATGAAAAACTGTTTTTT. It yields the protein CSARDGGGWDEKLFF.

The rearrangement joins TRBV5-1 to TRBJ1-2; D ambiguous. The CDR3 has 13 amino acids. Germline values: CDR1 SGHRS, CDR2 YFSETQ. V lost 4 bases, J lost 6 bases, and 13 bases lay in between. CDR3 coding DNA: TGCGCCAGCAGCCAAGCCGCTCGGCATGGCTACACCTTC. Amino acids: CASSQAARHGYTF.

The chain has TRBV19 and TRBJ2-2, with unresolved D. CDR1 LNHDA and CDR2 SQIVND come from the germline V gene (reference sequence). The CDR3 covers 15 residues. The V and J ends lost 6 bases and 9 bases respectively, with 20 bases between them. This CDR3 is CASRPDRVVGRELFF. CDR3 DNA sequence: TGTGCCAGTAGACCTGACCGGGTGGTGGGCCGGGAGCTGTTTTTT.

The rearrangement joins TRBV29-1 to TRBJ1-2; D remains ambiguous. Trimming pared 7 bases from V and 8 bases from J, leaving 26 bases between. The CDR3 has 15 residues. Germline V CDR1 and CDR2: SQVTM, ANQGSEA. CDR3 in amino acids: CSASRGQPDLEGYTF. The CDR3 DNA sequence: TGCAGCGCCAGCAGAGGGCAGCCAGATTTGGAAGGCTACACCTTC. The full variable domain, rest sourced from reference TRBV29-1 and TRBJ1-2, is SAVISQKPSRDICQRGTSLTIQCQVDSQVTMMFWYRQQPGQSLTLIATANQGSEATYESGFVIDKFPISRPNLTFSTLTVSNMSPEDSSIYLCSASRGQPDLEGYTFGSGTRLTVV.

The CDR3 protein is CASSEREVGTQYF. DNA for the CDR3: TGTGCCAGCAGTGAACGGGAGGTGGGGACGCAGTATTTT. The chain couples TRBV2 to TRBJ2-3; the match to TRBD2 covers 7 bases. With V trimmed by 2 bases and J by 9 bases, 5 bases remained unmatched. Germline CDR1 is SNHLY and CDR2 is FYNNEI. This CDR3 has 13 amino acids.

This clonotype has a single count. The rearrangement joins TRBV10-3 to TRBJ1-4; the D gene is possibly TRBD1 (5 bases). This CDR3 comprises 16 residues. Germline values: CDR1 ENHRY, CDR2 SYGVKD. V was clipped by 2 bases and J by 0 bases, with 10 bases between them. The CDR3 loop is CAISERTGATNEKLFF. The CDR3 nucleotides are TGTGCCATCAGTGAGAGAACAGGAGCAACTAATGAAAAACTGTTTTTT.

This clonotype was recorded only once. The CDR3 DNA sequence: TGCGCCAGCAGCCCCAGGGACAGACAGGGGGCCTATCAGCCCCAGCATTTT. Translation: CASSPRDRQGAYQPQHF. The genes are TRBV4-1 and TRBJ1-5, with 10 bases that match TRBD1. CDR1 is MGHRA and CDR2 is YSYEKL in the germline V gene. This CDR3 is built from 17 residues. The V and J ends lost 4 bases and 5 bases, in that order; junction bases with no gene match: 11.

The chain has TRBV29-1 and TRBJ1-1; TRBD1 agrees at 11 bases. V lost 7 bases and J lost 3; bases outside the gene matches: 4. Per the germline V gene, CDR1 is SQVTM and CDR2 is ANQGSEA. This CDR3 comprises 13 residues. CDR3 amino acids: CSGKGQGDTEAFF. CDR3 bases: TGCAGCGGGAAGGGACAGGGGGACACTGAAGCTTTCTTT.

This clonotype was seen ten or more times. The V gene is TRBV10-3, the J gene TRBJ2-2; maybe TRBD2 (6 bases). V lost 5 bases and J 2 bases, leaving 12 bases between the germline ends. The CDR3 runs to 15 residues. Germline CDR1 is ENHRY and CDR2 is SYGVKD. CDR3 residues: CAISKGLQNTGELFF. The CDR3 bases are TGTGCCATCAGTAAGGGACTTCAAAACACCGGGGAGCTGTTTTTT.

This chain connects TRBV10-3 to TRBJ2-5, with D tentatively TRBD1 (5 bases). This CDR3 is built from 15 residues. Between the trimmed V and J ends, which lost 2 bases and 3 bases, there was a span of 13 bases. The V gene's germline CDR1 is ENHRY and CDR2 SYGVKD. CDR3 coding DNA: TGTGCCATCAGTGAGATGTTGGGGCCAAAAGAGACCCAGTACTTC. Encoded protein: CAISEMLGPKETQYF.

The chain links TRBV19 to TRBJ2-6; D is undetermined. The CDR3 is 17 residues long. V dropped 0 bases and J dropped 0 bases, with 9 bases sitting between them. Germline CDR1 reads LNHDA; CDR2 reads SQIVND (reference sequence). The CDR3 DNA is TGTGCCAGTAGTATAGACGGATCAAGCTCTGGGGCCAACGTCCTGACTTTC. This encodes CASSIDGSSSGANVLTF. The full variable domain, with the rest looked up from reference TRBV19 and TRBJ2-6, is DGGITQSPKYLFRKEGQNVTLSCEQNLNHDAMYWYRQDPGQGLRLIYYSQIVNDFQKGDIAEGYSVSREKKESFPLTVTSAQKNPTAFYLCASSIDGSSSGANVLTFGAGSRLTVL.

This chain uses TRBV10-3 with TRBJ2-6; 10 positions match TRBD1. Germline assignment: CDR1 ENHRY and CDR2 SYGVKD. After removal of 10 bases from V and 2 bases from J, the junction contained 14 bases not matched to a gene. This CDR3 has 18 amino acids. DNA for the CDR3: TGTGCCAGCAGCCAGGGACAGGGGAGGGGTCCTGGGGCCAACGTCCTGACTTTC. This translates into CASSQGQGRGPGANVLTF.

This clonotype was detected ten times or more. The chain uses TRBV11-2 and TRBJ2-2, with D hard to call. From germline, CDR1 is SGHAT and CDR2 FQNNGV. V was cut by 8 bases and J by 5 bases, with 9 bases left in between. The CDR3 sequence is 12 residues long. The CDR3 spells CASLMGTGELFF. In DNA form, the CDR3 reads TGTGCCAGCCTAATGGGGACCGGGGAGCTGTTTTTT.

This clonotype was seen repeatedly, ten times or more. The rearrangement joins TRBV12-3 or TRBV12-4 to TRBJ1-1; perhaps TRBD1 as D (5 bases). The CDR3 has 14 amino acids. V was pared by 8 bases and J by 5 bases, with 18 bases between. The CDR3 nucleotides are TGTGCCAGCGGACTTCAGGGCCCGTTAACTGAAGCTTTCTTT. Protein: CASGLQGPLTEAFF.

A note on this clonotype: A read error may account for a junction end that differs from germline. The rearrangement uses TRBV7-7 and TRBJ2-3; D ambiguous. This CDR3 region has 14 residues. CDR1 and CDR2 (germline): SSHAT, FNYEAQ (reference sequence). This chain's CDR3 is CASSLVVGADTQYF. Here the CDR3 DNA reads TGTGCTAGCAGCTTAGTAGTTGGGGCAGATACGCAGTATTTT.

This chain links TRBV9 with TRBJ1-2, with 12 bases fitting TRBD1. Germline V gene data show CDR1 as SGDLS and CDR2 as YYNGEE. Losses at the gene ends were 3 bases for V and 4 bases for J; bases not matched to a gene: 7. This CDR3 is 16 amino acids long. CDR3 in amino acids: CASSGIRGQGAYGYTF. Written as DNA, the CDR3 is TGTGCCAGCAGCGGGATTCGGGGACAGGGGGCCTATGGCTACACCTTC.

The V gene is TRBV7-2, the J gene TRBJ2-7; 7 bases are shared with TRBD2. The CDR3 is 17 amino acids. V was clipped by 2 bases and J by 0 bases; unmatched bases: 10. Germline V lookup: CDR1 SGHTA, CDR2 FQGNSA. Written as DNA, the CDR3 is TGTGCCAGCAGCTTAAGGGGTGGAATAGCGGGCTCCTACGAGCAGTACTTC. This codes for CASSLRGGIAGSYEQYF. Drawing the rest from reference TRBV7-2 and TRBJ2-7, the complete variable domain is GAGVSQSPSNKVTEKGKDVELRCDPISGHTALYWYRQSLGQGLEFLIYFQGNSAPDKSGLPSDRFSAERTGGSVSTLTIQRTQQEDSAVYLCASSLRGGIAGSYEQYFGPGTRLTVT.

V is TRBV4-2 and J is TRBJ1-5; the D is unclear. The CDR3 is made up of 15 amino acids. With 0 bases removed from V and 7 bases from J, the gap between germline ends came to 13 bases. Per germline, CDR1 LGHNA and CDR2 YNFKEQ. The CDR3 sequence: CASSQDQEGRQPQHF. In DNA, the CDR3 is TGTGCCAGCAGCCAAGATCAGGAGGGAAGACAGCCCCAGCATTTT.

This clonotype has more than one count but fewer than ten. The chain has TRBV7-2 and TRBJ2-7; 11 nucleotides match TRBD2. This CDR3 is built from 15 residues. Germline lookup yields CDR1 SGHTA and CDR2 FQGNSA. After removal of 6 bases from V and 3 bases from J, the junction contained 7 bases not matched to a gene. The CDR3 sequence: CASSYTGTSGYEQYF. The CDR3 bases are TGTGCCAGCAGTTATACCGGGACTAGCGGCTACGAGCAGTACTTC. The full variable domain, its missing parts supplied by reference TRBV7-2 and TRBJ2-7, is GAGVSQSPSNKVTEKGKDVELRCDPISGHTALYWYRQSLGQGLEFLIYFQGNSAPDKSGLPSDRFSAERTGGSVSTLTIQRTQQEDSAVYLCASSYTGTSGYEQYFGPGTRLTVT.